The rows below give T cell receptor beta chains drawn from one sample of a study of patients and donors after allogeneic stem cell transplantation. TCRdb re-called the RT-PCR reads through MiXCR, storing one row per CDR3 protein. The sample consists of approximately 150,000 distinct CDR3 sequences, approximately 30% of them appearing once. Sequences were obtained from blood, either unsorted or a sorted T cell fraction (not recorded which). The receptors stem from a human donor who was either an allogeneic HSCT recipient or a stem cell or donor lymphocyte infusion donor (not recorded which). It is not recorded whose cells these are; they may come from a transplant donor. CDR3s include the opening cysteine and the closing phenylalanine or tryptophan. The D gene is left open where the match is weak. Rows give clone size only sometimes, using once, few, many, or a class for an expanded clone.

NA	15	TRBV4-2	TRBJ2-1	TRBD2	CASSQGGSIYNEQFF	TGTGCCAGCAGCCAGGGCGGGAGTATCTACAATGAGCAGTTCTTC
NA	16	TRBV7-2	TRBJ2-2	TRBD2	CASSSRLAGITGELFF	TGTGCCAGCAGCTCGAGACTAGCGGGAATCACCGGGGAGCTGTTTTTT
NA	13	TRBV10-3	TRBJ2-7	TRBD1	CAPGTGGPYEQYF	TGTGCCCCCGGGACAGGGGGCCCTTACGAGCAGTACTTC
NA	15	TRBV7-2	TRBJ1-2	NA	CASSLVETGNYGYTF	TGTGCCAGCAGCTTAGTGGAGACCGGGAACTATGGCTACACCTTC
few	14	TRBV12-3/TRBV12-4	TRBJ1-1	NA	CASSFRGMNTEAFF	TGTGCCAGCAGTTTTCGGGGGATGAACACTGAAGCTTTCTTT
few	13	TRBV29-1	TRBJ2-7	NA	CSVEGSSSYEQYF	TGCAGCGTTGAGGGCAGCAGTTCCTACGAGCAGTACTTC
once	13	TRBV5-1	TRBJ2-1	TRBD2	CASSFWEGNEQFF	TGCGCCAGCAGCTTTTGGGAGGGGAATGAGCAGTTCTTC
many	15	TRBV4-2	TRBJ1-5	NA	CASSQEKGWNQPQHF	TGTGCCAGCAGCCAAGAAAAGGGATGGAATCAGCCCCAGCATTTT
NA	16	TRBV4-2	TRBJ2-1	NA	CASSQVGYLNDNEQFF	TGTGCCAGCAGCCAAGTGGGCTACCTAAATGACAATGAGCAGTTCTTC
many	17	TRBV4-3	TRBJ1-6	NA	CASSQVRPTGNNSPLHF	TGCGCCAGCAGCCAAGTTCGCCCCACGGGAAATAATTCACCCCTCCACTTT
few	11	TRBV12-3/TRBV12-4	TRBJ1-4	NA	CASTGGEKLFF	TGTGCCAGCACAGGTGGCGAAAAACTGTTTTTT
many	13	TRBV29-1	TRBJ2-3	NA	CSVGQKITDTQYF	TGCAGCGTTGGGCAGAAGATCACAGATACGCAGTATTTT
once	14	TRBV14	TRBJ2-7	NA	CASSQGDILYEQYF	TGTGCCAGCAGCCAAGGGGACATCCTCTACGAGCAGTACTTC
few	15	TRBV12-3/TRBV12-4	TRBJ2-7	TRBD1	CASSPDRGASYEQYF	TGTGCCAGCAGTCCGGACAGGGGGGCCTCCTACGAGCAGTACTTC
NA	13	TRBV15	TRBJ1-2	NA	CATSREMQNGYTF	TGTGCCACCAGCAGAGAAATGCAGAATGGCTACACCTTC
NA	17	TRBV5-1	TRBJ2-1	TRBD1	CASSLNALPTGANEQFF	TGCGCCAGCAGCTTGAACGCCCTCCCAACAGGGGCAAATGAGCAGTTCTTC
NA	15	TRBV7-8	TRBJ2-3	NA	CASIRLAGATDTQYF	TGTGCCAGCATTCGACTCGCCGGGGCCACAGATACGCAGTATTTT
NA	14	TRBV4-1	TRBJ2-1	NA	CASSQGAGSNEQFF	TGCGCCAGCAGCCAAGGGGCCGGGAGCAATGAGCAGTTCTTC
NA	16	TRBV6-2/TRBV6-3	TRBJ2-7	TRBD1	CASSYRSGTGRYEQYF	TGTGCCAGCAGTTACAGATCCGGGACAGGGAGGTACGAGCAGTACTTC
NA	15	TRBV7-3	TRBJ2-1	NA	CASSLKGKGYNEQFF	TGTGCCAGCAGCTTGAAAGGCAAGGGATACAATGAGCAGTTCTTC
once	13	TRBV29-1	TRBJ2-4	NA	CSAVRGGQNIQYF	TGCAGCGCTGTGAGGGGGGGTCAAAACATTCAGTACTTC
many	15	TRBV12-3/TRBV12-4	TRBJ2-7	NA	CASSLVAGGSYEQYF	TGTGCCAGCAGTTTAGTGGCAGGCGGATCCTACGAGCAGTACTTC
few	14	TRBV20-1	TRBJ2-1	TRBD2	CSARPSGSYNEQFF	TGCAGTGCTAGACCTAGCGGTTCCTACAATGAGCAGTTCTTC
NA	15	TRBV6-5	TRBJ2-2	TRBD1	CASSYSWTGTGELFF	TGTGCCAGCAGTTACTCCTGGACAGGCACCGGGGAGCTGTTTTTT
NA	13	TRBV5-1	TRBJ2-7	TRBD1	CAITGVSSYEQYF	TGCGCCATCACAGGGGTAAGCTCCTACGAGCAGTACTTC
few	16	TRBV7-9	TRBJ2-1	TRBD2	CASSLPPLAGGDEQFF	TGTGCCAGCAGCTTACCGCCCCTAGCGGGAGGGGATGAGCAGTTCTTC
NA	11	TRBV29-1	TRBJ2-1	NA	CSGFLGSEQFF	TGCAGCGGGTTCTTGGGGAGTGAGCAGTTCTTC
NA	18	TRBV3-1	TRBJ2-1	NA	CASSQVYGRYNPINEQFF	TGTGCCAGCAGCCAAGTATATGGCCGATACAATCCCATCAATGAGCAGTTCTTC
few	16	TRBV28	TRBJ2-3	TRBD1	CASSFAGTGDGDTQYF	TGTGCCAGCAGTTTCGCCGGGACAGGGGATGGAGATACGCAGTATTTT
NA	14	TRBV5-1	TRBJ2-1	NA	CASRKGDSYNEQFF	TGCGCCAGCAGGAAGGGAGACTCCTACAATGAGCAGTTCTTC
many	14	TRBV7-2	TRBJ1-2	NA	CASSFADINYGYTF	TGTGCCAGCAGCTTCGCGGACATTAACTATGGCTACACCTTC
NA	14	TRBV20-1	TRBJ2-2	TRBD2	CSARAGGPSGELFF	TGCAGTGCTAGGGCGGGAGGGCCAAGCGGGGAGCTGTTTTTT
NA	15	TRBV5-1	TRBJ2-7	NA	CASSLAALAAYEQYF	TGCGCCAGCAGCTTGGCCGCACTAGCAGCCTACGAGCAGTACTTC
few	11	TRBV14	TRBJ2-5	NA	CASSHSETQYF	TGTGCCAGCAGCCATTCCGAGACCCAGTACTTC
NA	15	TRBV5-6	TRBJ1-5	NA	CASSLGWLGNQPQHF	TGTGCCAGCAGCTTGGGGTGGCTCGGCAATCAGCCCCAGCATTTT
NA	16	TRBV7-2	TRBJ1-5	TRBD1	CASSFRRDRGIQPQHF	TGTGCCAGCAGCTTCCGTAGGGACAGGGGGATTCAGCCCCAGCATTTT
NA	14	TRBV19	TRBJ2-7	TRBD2	CASSGTSGPYEQYF	TGTGCCAGTAGCGGGACTAGCGGTCCCTACGAGCAGTACTTC
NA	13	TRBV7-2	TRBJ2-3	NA	CASSLIHTDTQYF	TGTGCCAGCAGCTTAATTCACACAGATACGCAGTATTTT
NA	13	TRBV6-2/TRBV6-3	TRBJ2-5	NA	CASSYGGQETQYF	TGTGCCAGCAGTTACGGGGGGCAAGAGACCCAGTACTTC
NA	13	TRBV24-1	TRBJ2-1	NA	CATSPTGSHVQFF	TGTGCCACCAGCCCTACGGGGTCTCACGTGCAGTTCTTC
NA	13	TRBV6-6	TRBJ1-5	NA	CASSYVANQPQHF	TGTGCCAGCAGTTACGTGGCTAATCAGCCCCAGCATTTT
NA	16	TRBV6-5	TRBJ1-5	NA	CASSYAGVGGNQPQHF	TGTGCCAGCAGTTACGCCGGAGTCGGCGGCAATCAGCCCCAGCATTTT
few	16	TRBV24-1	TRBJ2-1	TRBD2	CATSDKSTSGISAQFF	TGTGCCACCAGTGATAAATCGACTAGCGGGATTAGTGCGCAGTTCTTC
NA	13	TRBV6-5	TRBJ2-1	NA	CASSYVRGNEQFF	TGTGCCAGCAGTTATGTCCGGGGCAATGAGCAGTTCTTC
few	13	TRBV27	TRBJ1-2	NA	CASSFWGNYGYTF	TGTGCCAGCAGTTTTTGGGGGAACTATGGCTACACCTTC
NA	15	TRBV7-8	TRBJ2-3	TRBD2	CASTGLALFTDTQYF	TGTGCCAGCACGGGACTAGCCCTTTTCACAGATACGCAGTATTTT
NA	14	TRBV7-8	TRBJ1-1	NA	CASSLEWRNTEAFF	TGTGCCAGCAGCTTAGAGTGGCGGAACACTGAAGCTTTCTTT
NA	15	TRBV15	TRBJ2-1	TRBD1	CATSRVGTGKNEQFF	TGTGCCACCAGCAGAGTAGGGACAGGGAAAAATGAGCAGTTCTTC
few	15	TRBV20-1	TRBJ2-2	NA	CSARDFGTGTGELFF	TGCAGTGCTAGAGATTTCGGGACCGGAACCGGGGAGCTGTTTTTT
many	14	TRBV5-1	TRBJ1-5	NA	CASSPERASGPQHF	TGCGCCAGCAGCCCCGAAAGGGCAAGCGGGCCCCAGCATTTT
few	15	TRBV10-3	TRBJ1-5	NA	CAISSGVVSNQPQHF	TGTGCCATCAGTAGTGGGGTCGTTAGCAATCAGCCCCAGCATTTT
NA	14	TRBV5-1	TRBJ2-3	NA	CASSLGDSTDTQYF	TGTGCCAGCAGCTTGGGGGACAGCACAGATACGCAGTATTTT
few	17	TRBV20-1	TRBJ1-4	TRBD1	CSARPTGWATTNEKLFF	TGCAGTGCTAGACCGACAGGGTGGGCTACAACTAATGAAAAACTGTTTTTT
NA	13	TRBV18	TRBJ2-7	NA	CASSPGVVYEQYF	TGTGCCAGCTCACCCGGGGTGGTCTACGAGCAGTACTTC
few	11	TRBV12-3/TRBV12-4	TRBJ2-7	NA	CASSFGHEQYF	TGTGCCAGCAGTTTTGGTCACGAGCAGTACTTC
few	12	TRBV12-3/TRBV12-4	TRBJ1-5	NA	CASSFSPQPQHF	TGTGCCAGCAGTTTTTCTCCGCAGCCCCAGCATTTT
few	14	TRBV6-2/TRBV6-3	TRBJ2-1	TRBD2	CAIPQRDSYNEQFF	TGTGCCATCCCTCAGCGGGATTCCTACAATGAGCAGTTCTTC
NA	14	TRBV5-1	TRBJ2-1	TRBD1	CASSYRGPYNEQFF	TGCGCCAGCAGCTACAGGGGGCCCTACAATGAGCAGTTCTTC
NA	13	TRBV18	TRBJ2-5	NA	CASSPSTESYQYF	TGTGCCAGCTCACCATCCACAGAGTCTTACCAGTACTTC
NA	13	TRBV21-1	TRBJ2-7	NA	CARTSGGSYEQYF	TGTGCCAGGACTAGCGGGGGCTCCTACGAGCAGTACTTC